This is a list of T cell receptor beta chains from one sample in a study of shared clonotypes between healthy human individuals. Assay: immunoSEQ multiplex PCR; the TCRdb copy retains only in-frame clones and omits some. The sample holds millions of clones; approximately 95% are singletons and the top ten take 0.9% to 1.4%. Specimen: naive CD8+ T cells sorted from blood. The receptors derive from a man between 18 and 29 years old in good health. Each CDR3 is given with its conserved first and last residue. Fields, in order: V gene, D gene, J gene, CDR3 DNA, CDR3 protein. The D gene is left open where the match is weak.

V gene: TRBV5-4
D gene: -
J gene: TRBJ1-2
CDR3 DNA: TGTGCCAGCAGCCCAGATTGGGCCACACTCAACTATGGCTACACCTTC
CDR3 protein: CASSPDWATLNYGYTF

V gene: TRBV27
D gene: -
J gene: TRBJ2-2
CDR3 DNA: TGTGCCAGCAGTTGGGGGTCGAACACCGGGGAGCTGTTTTTT
CDR3 protein: CASSWGSNTGELFF

V gene: TRBV27
D gene: -
J gene: TRBJ1-5
CDR3 DNA: TGTGCCAGCAGTTTCGGGGGTGGACAGCCCCAGCATTTT
CDR3 protein: CASSFGGGQPQHF

V gene: TRBV28
D gene: -
J gene: TRBJ2-7
CDR3 DNA: TGTGCCAGCAGCATTTCGTACGAGCAGTACTTC
CDR3 protein: CASSISYEQYF

V gene: TRBV27
D gene: TRBD1
J gene: TRBJ2-7
CDR3 DNA: TGTGCCACCACCCCGAGGGACAGGGTGGACGAGCAGTACTTC
CDR3 protein: CATTPRDRVDEQYF

V gene: TRBV5-6
D gene: TRBD2
J gene: TRBJ2-3
CDR3 DNA: TGTGCCAGCAGCTTCTATAGCGGGGGGCCAGATACGCAGTATTTT
CDR3 protein: CASSFYSGGPDTQYF

V gene: TRBV5-1
D gene: TRBD1
J gene: TRBJ2-6
CDR3 DNA: TGCGCCAGCAGCTTGGTGCAGGGGGAAGAGCCTGGGGCCAACGTCCTGACTTTC
CDR3 protein: CASSLVQGEEPGANVLTF

V gene: TRBV7-2
D gene: TRBD1
J gene: TRBJ1-2
CDR3 DNA: TGTGCCAGCAGCTTCCCCGAGGAAGGGGGCGCTTTCGACTATGGCTACACCTTC
CDR3 protein: CASSFPEEGGAFDYGYTF

V gene: TRBV14
D gene: -
J gene: TRBJ1-1
CDR3 DNA: TGTGCCAGCAGCCAAGGGCACTGGGAGATGAACACTGAAGCTTTCTTT
CDR3 protein: CASSQGHWEMNTEAFF

V gene: TRBV7-8
D gene: TRBD2
J gene: TRBJ2-5
CDR3 DNA: TGTGCCAGCAGCTTCGAGCCAGGACTAGCGCTCGGGGAGACCCAGTACTTC
CDR3 protein: CASSFEPGLALGETQYF

V gene: TRBV19
D gene: -
J gene: TRBJ1-5
CDR3 DNA: TGTGCCAGTAGTTCCAGACACACCGATCAGCCCCAGCATTTT
CDR3 protein: CASSSRHTDQPQHF

V gene: TRBV27
D gene: TRBD1
J gene: TRBJ2-4
CDR3 DNA: TGTGCCAGCAGTTTAACAGGGGTGGGGAACATTCAGTACTTC
CDR3 protein: CASSLTGVGNIQYF

V gene: TRBV7-9
D gene: -
J gene: TRBJ2-7
CDR3 DNA: TGTGCCAGCAGCGTAACAGGTAACTCCTACGAGCAGTACTTC
CDR3 protein: CASSVTGNSYEQYF

V gene: TRBV11-2
D gene: TRBD2
J gene: TRBJ2-5
CDR3 DNA: TGTGCCAGCAGCTTAAGGCTAGCGGCACAAGAGACCCAGTACTTC
CDR3 protein: CASSLRLAAQETQYF

V gene: TRBV5-4
D gene: -
J gene: TRBJ1-4
CDR3 DNA: TGTGCCAGCAGCCAAACGTTGCTCTCAGAAAAACTGTTTTTT
CDR3 protein: CASSQTLLSEKLFF

V gene: TRBV4-3
D gene: TRBD1
J gene: TRBJ2-7
CDR3 DNA: TGCGCCAGCAGCCAGGGACAGGGGGCGGCTATCTACGAGCAGTACTTC
CDR3 protein: CASSQGQGAAIYEQYF